This TCR beta chain was found in a study of CD8 T cells in ankylosing spondylitis. The V end lost 6 bases, the J end lost 7 bases, and 19 bases lay between the germline ends. The CDR3 extends over 15 amino acids. Looked up from germline, CDR1 is PRHDT and CDR2 is FYEKMQ (reference sequence). TCRdb re-called the 5' RACE reads with MiXCR, one entry per CDR3 protein. The table shows around 150,000 distinct CDR3 sequences, with 10% to 12% occurring only once. The receptor was isolated from a female donor with ankylosing spondylitis or in good health (not recorded which). This rearrangement joins TRBV13 to TRBJ2-1; D is tentatively TRBD1 or TRBD2 (5 bases each). The sequenced sample consisted of blood, either unsorted or a sorted T cell fraction (not recorded which). The CDR3 region is CASRGPRRPGNEQFF. DNA of the CDR3: TGTGCCAGCAGGGGACCGCGCAGGCCAGGTAATGAGCAGTTCTTC.